The 2 T cell receptor beta chains in this list originate from one sample, sequenced in a study of T-cell reconstitution after alpha-beta-depleted transplantation in children. Unique molecular identifiers were incorporated during preparation of the TCRbeta library. TCRdb reanalysed the PCR reads using MiXCR and keeps one entry per CDR3 protein. The data contain more than 550,000 distinct CDR3 sequences, more than 9% of them seen just once; the ten biggest clones take up roughly 3.9%. The sequencing here drew on PBMCs from the stem cell graft donor, taken from the stem cell graft. Receptors were obtained from a human donor who donated a stem cell graft to a child with acute myeloid leukemia.

The chain joins TRBV5-1 to TRBJ2-3, with 14 nucleotides matching TRBD2. V was pared by 4 bases and J by 6 bases, with 7 bases of the junction left unmatched. There are 16 residues in the CDR3. Germline CDR1 is SGHRS and CDR2 is YFSETQ. The CDR3 sequence: CASSGRLAGGADTQYF. For the CDR3, the DNA is TGCGCCAGCAGCGGCCGACTAGCGGGAGGGGCCGATACGCAGTATTTT.

Note on this clonotype: The junction departs from the called germline gene at one end, perhaps through a read error. The chain couples TRBV20-1 to TRBJ1-5, with 8 bases that match TRBD1. Germline lookup yields CDR1 DFQATT and CDR2 SNEGSKA (reference sequence). CDR3 length equals 15 residues. The CDR3 here is CSAKLGQGENQPKHF. In DNA form, the CDR3 reads TGCAGTGCTAAATTAGGACAGGGAGAAAATCAGCCCAAGCATTTT.